These 27 T cell receptor beta chains originate from one sample sequenced in a study of Graves' ophthalmopathy and Graves' hyperthyroidism listed by TCRdb under 2018. The sample was run on an Illumina HiSeq 2000. For repertoire sequencing, the TCR beta CDR3 regions were amplified from RNA transcripts. A first-round RT-PCR used HTBI primers with the Qiagen OneStep RT-PCR kit, followed by a second-round multiplex PCR, size selection and purification. The public reads were reprocessed in TCRdb via fastp at Q25 and MiXCR, keeping in-frame beta chains. Each entry merges the rows of one CDR3 protein and shows their most common DNA and genes. The sample table contains about 550,000 distinct CDR3 sequences; only one count was recorded for about 35% of them. The leading ten clones occupy about 4.6% of the sample. What was sequenced was peripheral blood or thyroid tissue (not recorded which). The receptors shown here come from an adult man with Graves' hyperthyroidism.

This clonotype was seen more than once but under ten times. This chain uses TRBV5-1 with TRBJ1-6; D is ambiguous. Trimming took off 0 bases at V and 7 bases at J, with 11 bases between the two ends. This CDR3 contains 15 residues. Germline V gene data show CDR1 as SGHRS and CDR2 as YFSETQ. The CDR3 nucleotides are TGCGCCAGCAGCTTGGGGGGAATCGTAAATTCACCCCTCCACTTT. It yields the protein CASSLGGIVNSPLHF.

The sample holds a few counts of this clonotype. The gene calls are TRBV28 and TRBJ2-5, with D perhaps matching TRBD2 (5 bases). This CDR3 spans 14 amino acids. Trimming left V 3 bases short and J 3 bases short, with 11 bases between. The germline gives CDR1 MDHEN, CDR2 SYDVKM. Written as DNA, the CDR3 is TGTGCCAGCAGTTTTACGAGGGAAAAAGAGACCCAGTACTTC. Translating it yields CASSFTREKETQYF.

The CDR3 loop reads CSARRRTGIGTQYF. In DNA, the CDR3 is TGCAGTGCTAGACGGCGTACAGGGATCGGGACCCAGTACTTC. The V and J genes are TRBV20-1 and TRBJ2-5; weak D call: TRBD1 (6 bases). The germline gives CDR1 DFQATT, CDR2 SNEGSKA (reference sequence). With 2 bases removed from V and 7 bases from J, the gap between germline ends came to 17 bases. The CDR3 consists of 14 residues.

This clonotype came up many times. The gene calls are TRBV10-3 and TRBJ2-5; 8 nucleotides agree with TRBD2. CDR1 and CDR2 (germline): ENHRY, SYGVKD. V was clipped by 3 bases and J by 4 bases; unmatched bases: 10. The length of the CDR3 is 16 residues. The CDR3, as DNA: TGTGCCATCAGTGATGCCAGCGGGGGCTCCGGAGAGACCCAGTACTTC. Amino acid sequence: CAISDASGGSGETQYF.

This clonotype showed up many times. The chain couples TRBV19 to TRBJ2-7; 9 nucleotides align to TRBD1. Looked up from germline, CDR1 is LNHDA and CDR2 is SQIVND (reference sequence). Germline trimming cut 5 bases from V and 4 bases from J; bases unmatched to any gene: 9. CDR3 length: 15 amino acids. CDR3 amino acids: CASSLAGTGKYEQYF. The CDR3 region has the DNA TGTGCCAGTAGTCTCGCCGGGACAGGGAAATACGAGCAGTACTTC.

This clonotype was found a few times. The gene calls are TRBV19 and TRBJ1-5; D uncertain. The germline CDR1 and CDR2 sequences are LNHDA and SQIVND (reference sequence). This CDR3 has 14 amino acids. V was pared by 6 bases and J by 0 bases, with 9 bases between. The CDR3 region is CASSAPYSNQPQHF. In DNA, the CDR3 is TGTGCCAGTAGCGCACCGTATAGCAATCAGCCCCAGCATTTT.

The V call is TRBV7-9, the J call TRBJ2-7, with 10 bases lining up with TRBD2. The CDR3 runs 17 residues. Germline CDR1 reads SEHNR; CDR2 reads FQNEAQ (reference sequence). Trimming cost V 5 bases and J 2 bases; bases outside gene matches: 12. CDR3 in DNA: TGTGCCAGCAGCCTAAGCACCGGGACTAGCGTAACCTACGAGCAGTACTTC. Translating it yields CASSLSTGTSVTYEQYF.

This clonotype was detected many times. This chain uses TRBV20-1 with TRBJ1-2, with no clear D. Germline lookup yields CDR1 DFQATT and CDR2 SNEGSKA (reference sequence). The CDR3 is 12 residues long. Trimming stripped 3 bases from V and 0 bases from J, with 5 bases between. The CDR3 region has the DNA TGCAGTGCTAGGGACTCTAACTATGGCTACACCTTC. This codes for CSARDSNYGYTF.

Concerning this clonotype: The germline gene is not matched at one end of the junction; a read error may be the cause. The chain links TRBV20-1 to TRBJ1-6; D may be TRBD1 (5 bases). CDR1 and CDR2 (germline): DFQATT, SNEGSKA (reference sequence). The CDR3 spans 16 residues. CDR3 DNA sequence: TGCAGTGCTAGAGATAGGACGCTAGCAGGGTATTCGCCCCTCCACTTT. Amino acid sequence: CSARDRTLAGYSPLHF.

This clonotype was counted ten times or more. The chain combines TRBV2 with TRBJ1-5; TRBD1 aligns across 9 bases. The V and J ends lost 6 bases and 1 base, in that order; junction bases with no gene match: 1. The CDR3 loop spans 14 amino acids. Germline V gene lookup returns CDR1 SNHLY and CDR2 FYNNEI. The CDR3: CASSGQGSNQPQHF. The CDR3 DNA reads TGTGCCAGCAGCGGACAGGGGAGCAATCAGCCCCAGCATTTT.

This clonotype was picked up many times. V and J are TRBV12-3 or TRBV12-4 and TRBJ1-6, with D tentatively TRBD1 (5 bases). V lost 4 bases and J lost 5, with 12 bases in between. The CDR3 is made up of 15 amino acids. CDR3 in DNA: TGTGCCAGCAGTTCTCGGGACGGTAATAATTCACCCCTCCACTTT. Translation: CASSSRDGNNSPLHF.

This clonotype was found a few times. This rearrangement joins TRBV5-8 to TRBJ1-2; TRBD1 matches at 9 bases. V dropped 1 base and J dropped 4; count of bases not matched to a gene: 5. Germline assignment: CDR1 SGHTS and CDR2 YDEGEE. This CDR3 comprises 15 residues. The DNA of the CDR3 is TGTGCCAGCAGCTTGAAACCGGGACAGGGCTATGGCTACACCTTC. Protein: CASSLKPGQGYGYTF.

The chain recombines TRBV7-8 with TRBJ2-7, with 7 positions matching TRBD1. V lost 1 base to trimming and J lost 1 base; unmatched junction nucleotides: 7. The germline V gene encodes CDR1 SGHVS and CDR2 FQNEAQ. The CDR3 sequence is 16 residues long. The CDR3 is CASSLGVTGPSYEQYF. CDR3 sequence (DNA): TGTGCCAGCAGCTTAGGCGTGACAGGGCCTTCCTACGAGCAGTACTTC.

The rearrangement links TRBV29-1 to TRBJ2-5; TRBD2 aligns across 7 bases. Trimming removed 1 base from V and 3 bases from J; junction bases left unmatched: 11. Germline-derived CDR1 and CDR2 are SQVTM and ANQGSEA. The CDR3 runs 16 residues. The DNA for the CDR3 is TGCAGCGTTGAAGTTTTCAGTGCGGCGGGAGAAGAGACCCAGTACTTC. Amino acid sequence: CSVEVFSAAGEETQYF. Supplemented by reference TRBV29-1 and TRBJ2-5, the full variable domain reads SAVISQKPSRDICQRGTSLTIQCQVDSQVTMMFWYRQQPGQSLTLIATANQGSEATYESGFVIDKFPISRPNLTFSTLTVSNMSPEDSSIYLCSVEVFSAAGEETQYFGPGTRLLVL.

The sample holds many counts of this clonotype. V gene TRBV7-2 combines with J gene TRBJ2-6, with D perhaps matching TRBD1 (7 bases). With 2 bases removed from V and 3 bases from J, the gap between germline ends came to 14 bases. The CDR3 length is 17 residues. CDR1 is SGHTA, CDR2 FQGNSA, per germline. Here the CDR3 reads CASSLRVRGVGANVLTF. The CDR3 nucleotides are TGTGCCAGCAGCTTAAGGGTCAGGGGGGTTGGGGCCAACGTCCTGACTTTC. Complete variable domain (other parts from reference TRBV7-2 and TRBJ2-6): GAGVSQSPSNKVTEKGKDVELRCDPISGHTALYWYRQSLGQGLEFLIYFQGNSAPDKSGLPSDRFSAERTGGSVSTLTIQRTQQEDSAVYLCASSLRVRGVGANVLTFGAGSRLTVL.

The chain recombines TRBV5-5 with TRBJ1-5, with D perhaps TRBD1 (5 bases). Trimming took off 0 bases at V and 14 bases at J, with 12 bases between the two ends. Germline CDR1 SGHKS, CDR2 YYEKEE (reference sequence). This CDR3 region has 12 residues. The CDR3: CASSLATVNEHF. The CDR3, as DNA: TGTGCCAGCAGCTTGGCGACAGTCAATGAGCATTTT.

This clonotype was observed a few times. V usage is TRBV6-5 and J usage is TRBJ2-2, with 11 bases matching TRBD2. J gave up 3 bases and V 2 bases, and 5 bases lay outside the gene matches. The germline CDR1 and CDR2 sequences are MNHEY and SVGAGI. The CDR3 totals 17 residues. In nucleotides, the CDR3 is TGTGCCAGCAGTTACGCGGGACTAGCGGCTGACACCGGGGAGCTGTTTTTT. As protein: CASSYAGLAADTGELFF.

This clonotype was detected ten times or more. The CDR3 bases are TGTGCCAGCAGTGGCCGTGGGGCCGGGGAGCTGTTTTTT. It yields the protein CASSGRGAGELFF. The chain carries TRBV13 and TRBJ2-2; D is ambiguous. Trimming took 6 bases from V and 6 from J, leaving 11 bases between them. From germline, CDR1 is PRHDT and CDR2 FYEKMQ (reference sequence). This CDR3 contains 13 residues.

V is TRBV20-1 and J is TRBJ2-7, with D perhaps matching TRBD1 (6 bases). The CDR3 length is 12 residues. From germline, CDR1 is DFQATT and CDR2 SNEGSKA (reference sequence). V dropped 4 bases and J dropped 3 bases, with 10 bases sitting between them. CDR3 DNA sequence: TGCAGTGCTACAAGGGGGATCTACGAGCAGTACTTC. Amino acids: CSATRGIYEQYF.

This clonotype was detected a few times. This chain connects TRBV27 to TRBJ2-6, with D unclear. V dropped 7 bases and J dropped 0 bases, with 10 bases sitting between them. Germline V CDR1 and CDR2: MNHEY, SMNVEV (reference sequence). The length of the CDR3 is 15 residues. Here the CDR3 DNA reads TGTGCCAGCAAGTCTCTGAGCTCTGGGGCCAACGTCCTGACTTTC. Translating it yields CASKSLSSGANVLTF.

This clonotype was seen many times. The DNA for the CDR3 is TGTGCCAGTAGTAAGACGGGGACAGTTAATGAAAAACTGTTTTTT. Translated: CASSKTGTVNEKLFF. The chain couples TRBV19 to TRBJ1-4; 7 positions agree with TRBD1. The CDR3 contains 15 residues. Germline V gene lookup returns CDR1 LNHDA and CDR2 SQIVND (reference sequence). V was pared by 4 bases and J by 4 bases, with 6 bases of the junction left unmatched.

This clonotype occurred many times. V and J are TRBV7-9 and TRBJ2-7, with TRBD1 matching over 7 bases. Looked up from germline, CDR1 is SEHNR and CDR2 is FQNEAQ (reference sequence). Trimming at V came to 5 bases and at J to 0 bases, leaving 4 bases not matched to a gene. The CDR3 totals 14 residues. CDR3 region: CASSPGQYSYEQYF. The DNA of the CDR3 is TGTGCCAGCAGCCCGGGACAGTACTCCTACGAGCAGTACTTC.

This clonotype came up many times. The chain uses TRBV7-9 and TRBJ2-2, with D possibly being TRBD1 (5 bases). Germline loops: CDR1 SEHNR, CDR2 FQNEAQ (reference sequence). The V end was cut by 0 bases, the J end by 5 bases, with 10 bases between. The CDR3 totals 15 residues. The CDR3 DNA sequence: TGTGCCAGCAGCTTAGCAGGGGCGCGTACCGGGGAGCTGTTTTTT. It is translated as CASSLAGARTGELFF. Full variable domain (remainder filled in from reference TRBV7-9 and TRBJ2-2): DTGVSQNPRHKITKRGQNVTFRCDPISEHNRLYWYRQTLGQGPEFLTYFQNEAQLEKSRLLSDRFSAERPKGSFSTLEIQRTEQGDSAMYLCASSLAGARTGELFFGEGSRLTVL.

The V and J genes are TRBV19 and TRBJ2-3; perhaps D is TRBD1 or TRBD2 (6 bases each). The CDR3 runs 13 residues. Trimming took 9 bases from V and 2 from J, leaving 12 bases between them. Germline loops: CDR1 LNHDA, CDR2 SQIVND (reference sequence). CDR3 region: CASQTGATDTQYF. CDR3 bases: TGTGCCAGCCAAACGGGGGCCACAGATACGCAGTATTTT.

This clonotype was recorded many times. The chain is built from TRBV19 and TRBJ2-5; D is unclear. The V and J ends lost 6 bases and 1 base respectively, with 9 bases between them. In germline, CDR1 is LNHDA, CDR2 SQIVND (reference sequence). There are 13 residues in the CDR3. CDR3 in amino acids: CASRRAFQETQYF. The CDR3 nucleotides are TGTGCCAGTAGAAGGGCCTTCCAAGAGACCCAGTACTTC.

This clonotype was detected ten times or more. The chain employs TRBV7-2 and TRBJ2-7; 11 nucleotides line up with TRBD2. Unmatched junction bases numbered 10, after V lost 3 bases and J lost 9 bases. The CDR3 contains 15 residues. Germline V gives CDR1 SGHTA, CDR2 FQGNSA. DNA for the CDR3: TGTGCCAGCAGCTTGTTGACTAGCGGGGAAGACGGGCAGTACTTC. Translating gives CASSLLTSGEDGQYF.

Comments on this clonotype: A much larger clone sits a single nucleotide away, making a read error possible. The chain recombines TRBV6-6 with TRBJ1-5; D ambiguous. CDR1 and CDR2 (germline): MNHNY, SVGAGI (reference sequence). The CDR3 is made up of 14 amino acids. Here the CDR3 reads CASSESVSNQPQRF. DNA for the CDR3: TGTGCCAGCAGTGAATCTGTTAGCAATCAGCCCCAGCGTTTT.